Below, 32 T cell receptor beta chains from the same sample are listed, as sequenced in a study of blood T cells in healthy people across ages. The use of a sample-barcoded 5' primer and a J-beta primer mix characterized a second PCR of about 7 to 12 cycles. TCRdb re-analysed the 5' RACE reads in MiXCR, keeping a single row per CDR3 protein. The table has 750,000 to 950,000 distinct CDR3 sequences, approximately 53% seen once. Sequenced input: blood. These receptors all come from a man of 80 years or more in good health.

In its sample, this clonotype was seen once. The gene calls are TRBV5-1 and TRBJ2-4; D is possibly TRBD1 (6 bases). The DNA matches TRBJ2-7 better at its end, which makes the J call doubtful. CDR1 is SGHRS and CDR2 is YFSETQ in the germline V gene. The CDR3 consists of 13 residues. The CDR3 is CASSSSGVYEQYF. CDR3 nucleotide sequence: TGCGCCAGCAGCTCCTCAGGGGTCTACGAGCAGTACTTC.

The J gene is TRBJ2-3, the V gene TRBV3-1, with D hard to call. Germline CDR1 is LGHDT and CDR2 is YNNKEL (reference sequence). V was shortened by 0 bases and J by 4 bases, with 11 bases between the two germline ends. The CDR3 is 15 residues long. The CDR3 here is CASSQDVVLADTQYF. CDR3 DNA sequence: TGTGCCAGCAGCCAAGATGTAGTTTTGGCAGATACGCAGTATTTT.

This clonotype was seen only once. The chain is built from TRBV24-1 and TRBJ1-5, with D perhaps TRBD1 (6 bases). CDR3 length: 17 residues. Germline values: CDR1 KGHDR, CDR2 SFDVKD. The V and J ends lost 3 bases and 3 bases respectively, with 17 bases between them. This CDR3 is CATSDGGHGVYNQPQHF. DNA for the CDR3: TGTGCCACCAGTGATGGGGGGCACGGGGTCTACAATCAGCCCCAGCATTTT.

The chain is built from TRBV7-2 and TRBJ2-7, with D tentatively TRBD2 (6 bases). The closer fit of TRBJ2-5 to the DNA end suggests the J call may be wrong. Germline CDR1 and CDR2: SGHTA and FQGNSA. The CDR3 spans 15 residues. This CDR3 reads CASSLIGTDPETQYF. In DNA form, the CDR3 reads TGTGCCAGCAGCTTGATAGGGACTGACCCAGAGACCCAGTACTTC.

In its sample, this clonotype was seen a few times. The chain uses TRBV20-1 and TRBJ2-7; D not resolved. V was trimmed by 6 bases and J by 3 bases, leaving 15 bases between them. Germline V gene data show CDR1 as DFQATT and CDR2 as SNEGSKA (reference sequence). The CDR3 covers 13 residues. Here the CDR3 reads CSAPVTPGYEQYF. For the CDR3, the DNA is TGCAGTGCCCCTGTCACCCCGGGCTACGAGCAGTACTTC.

J is TRBJ2-5 and V is TRBV7-9, with D perhaps assigned TRBD1 or TRBD2 (5 bases each). The germline CDR1 and CDR2 sequences are SEHNR and FQNEAQ (reference sequence). The CDR3 has 16 amino acids. V was cut by 1 base and J by 11 bases, with 23 bases left in between. The CDR3 DNA reads TGTGCCAGCAGCTTAGGGGCGACGACACACATGGGGGAGCAGTACTTC. Its translation: CASSLGATTHMGEQYF.

The rearrangement uses TRBV9 and TRBJ2-1; TRBD2 matches at 9 bases. This CDR3 contains 15 residues. Germline CDR1 reads SGDLS; CDR2 reads YYNGEE. V was pared by 3 bases and J by 3 bases, with 4 bases of the junction left unmatched. CDR3 nucleotide sequence: TGTGCCAGCAGCGGAGCTAGCGGGATCTACAATGAGCAGTTCTTC. It yields the protein CASSGASGIYNEQFF.

This clonotype has more than one count but fewer than ten. The V call is TRBV6-5, the J call TRBJ2-7; a weak D match, TRBD2 (6 bases). V was cut by 9 bases and J by 4 bases, with 16 bases left in between. The CDR3 consists of 13 residues. CDR1 and CDR2 (germline): MNHEY, SVGAGI. The CDR3 here is CASLSSGGYEQYF. Written as DNA, the CDR3 is TGTGCCAGTCTCTCCTCCGGGGGTTACGAGCAGTACTTC.

This clonotype was seen a few times. The V call is TRBV13, the J call TRBJ2-7; 7 positions agree with TRBD1. The CDR3 contains 16 residues. Germline V gene lookup returns CDR1 PRHDT and CDR2 FYEKMQ (reference sequence). Trimming cost V 5 bases and J 5 bases; bases outside gene matches: 15. The CDR3, as DNA: TGTGCCAGCAGCCGAGGGACAGACAACCTCCCCCACGAGCAGTACTTC. This codes for CASSRGTDNLPHEQYF.

This clonotype was seen more than once but under ten times. V is TRBV7-9 and J is TRBJ2-1, with 7 bases lining up with TRBD2. This CDR3 is 15 amino acids long. Germline V lookup: CDR1 SEHNR, CDR2 FQNEAQ (reference sequence). Trimming cost V 5 bases and J 8 bases; bases outside gene matches: 12. CDR3 in amino acids: CASSPGGGGSYEQFF. The CDR3 DNA is TGTGCCAGCAGCCCAGGCGGCGGCGGGAGCTATGAGCAGTTCTTC.

This clonotype has a handful of counts. The chain couples TRBV12-3 or TRBV12-4 to TRBJ2-7; 7 nucleotides agree with TRBD1. The V and J ends lost 6 bases and 3 bases, in that order; junction bases with no gene match: 11. This CDR3 has 15 residues. The CDR3 here is CASRYRAGGYYEQYF. CDR3 DNA: TGTGCCAGCAGGTATCGGGCAGGGGGTTACTACGAGCAGTACTTC.

This clonotype has more than one count but fewer than ten. The chain is built from TRBV20-1 and TRBJ2-1; 11 bases are shared with TRBD2. This CDR3 is built from 17 residues. J gave up 4 bases and V 5 bases, and 13 bases lay outside the gene matches. Per the germline V gene, CDR1 is DFQATT and CDR2 is SNEGSKA (reference sequence). CDR3 nucleotide sequence: TGCAGTGCTCCGGGACTAGCGGCTAGGGGGGGATACAATGAGCAGTTCTTC. Protein: CSAPGLAARGGYNEQFF.

V gene TRBV9 combines with J gene TRBJ2-1; D is possibly TRBD2 (5 bases). The end of the DNA fits TRBJ2-7 better, so the J call may be wrong. Per germline, CDR1 SGDLS and CDR2 YYNGEE. The length of the CDR3 is 16 residues. The CDR3 spells CASSPQGAATYNEQYF. As DNA, the CDR3 is TGTGCCAGCAGCCCCCAAGGAGCGGCCACCTACAATGAGCAGTACTTC.

The rearrangement uses TRBV2 and TRBJ1-2, with no clear D. Trimming removed 1 base at V and 7 bases at J, with 4 bases between. The CDR3 totals 11 residues. Germline assignment: CDR1 SNHLY and CDR2 FYNNEI. The CDR3 coding sequence is TGTGCCAGCAGTGAAGTGTCTGGCTACACCTTC. This codes for CASSEVSGYTF.

The chain has TRBV10-3 and TRBJ2-5, with D hard to call. Trimming left V 2 bases short and J 5 bases short, with 9 bases between. The V gene's germline CDR1 is ENHRY and CDR2 SYGVKD. CDR3 length equals 13 residues. CDR3 sequence (DNA): TGTGCCATCAGTGAGCGGGCTAGGGAGACCCAGTACTTC. Translating it yields CAISERARETQYF.

The V call is TRBV10-3, the J call TRBJ1-1; 9 bases are a match to TRBD1. Germline-derived CDR1 and CDR2 are ENHRY and SYGVKD. With V trimmed by 0 bases and J by 1 base, 0 bases remained unmatched. CDR3 length equals 15 residues. The CDR3 DNA reads as TGTGCCATCAGTGAGTCGACAGGGGGGAACACTGAAGCTTTCTTT. It encodes CAISESTGGNTEAFF.

V and J are TRBV25-1 and TRBJ2-1; 12 nucleotides match TRBD2. J lost 8 bases, V lost 4 bases, and 6 bases had no gene match. CDR3 size: 15 residues. In germline, CDR1 is MGHDK, CDR2 SYGVNS. This CDR3 is CASSAGASGRDEQFF. The CDR3 DNA sequence: TGTGCCAGCAGTGCAGGGGCTAGCGGGAGGGATGAGCAGTTCTTC.

The chain couples TRBV5-1 to TRBJ2-3; 8 positions agree with TRBD1. The CDR3 runs to 15 residues. The ends lost 4 bases at V and 14 bases at J; junction bases unmatched: 18. Germline-derived CDR1 and CDR2 are SGHRS and YFSETQ. The CDR3 nucleotides are TGCGCCAGCAGCCCACCGGGACAGGAGTCCAGATACGCGTATTTT. It encodes CASSPPGQESRYAYF.

The V and J genes are TRBV5-6 and TRBJ1-1; D perhaps matches TRBD1 (5 bases). Trimming took 6 bases from V and 0 from J, leaving 9 bases between them. CDR3 length: 13 amino acids. Germline CDR1 SGHDT, CDR2 YYEEEE. The DNA for the CDR3 is TGTGCCAGCATCCTGGGGGTGAACACTGAAGCTTTCTTT. This encodes CASILGVNTEAFF.

The rearrangement uses TRBV7-2 and TRBJ2-1; D might be TRBD1 or TRBD2, each matching 5 bases. This CDR3 spans 14 amino acids. Germline V gives CDR1 SGHTA, CDR2 FQGNSA. V was cut by 5 bases and J by 7 bases, with 15 bases left in between. The CDR3 here is CASSPRWGWNEQFF. CDR3 bases: TGTGCCAGCAGCCCCAGGTGGGGGTGGAATGAGCAGTTCTTC.

The chain combines TRBV29-1 with TRBJ2-7; D unresolved. Trimming removed 6 bases at V and 3 bases at J, with 24 bases between. This CDR3 is built from 16 residues. Germline loops: CDR1 SQVTM, CDR2 ANQGSEA. In nucleotides, the CDR3 is TGCAGCGTCGTAGCTGAAATACGGAAGTGGGTCTACGAGCAGTACTTC. Translating gives CSVVAEIRKWVYEQYF.

This clonotype was observed once. It may be a read error: a sequence one base away is much more abundant. The chain carries TRBV29-1 and TRBJ2-7; D is possibly TRBD2 (5 bases). There are 14 residues in the CDR3. Germline V gene sequence: CDR1 SQVTM, CDR2 ANQGSEA. With 5 bases removed from V and 5 bases from J, the gap between germline ends came to 19 bases. CDR3 amino acids: CSVLLGISAHEQYF. The CDR3 DNA follows: TGCAGCGTTTTACTAGGGATCTCCGCCCACGAGCAGTACTTC.

This sequence joins TRBV20-1 and TRBJ2-3, with D maybe TRBD2 (6 bases). V dropped 6 bases and J dropped 4 bases, with 14 bases sitting between them. From germline, CDR1 is DFQATT and CDR2 SNEGSKA (reference sequence). This CDR3 region has 13 residues. CDR3 region: CSARDSGADTQYF. The DNA for the CDR3 is TGCAGTGCCAGGGACTCGGGCGCAGATACGCAGTATTTT.

This clonotype was counted between two and nine times. V is TRBV4-2 and J is TRBJ2-7, with TRBD1 matching over 8 bases. This CDR3 comprises 14 residues. Germline V CDR1 and CDR2: LGHNA, YNFKEQ. Trimming cost V 4 bases and J 4 bases; bases outside gene matches: 6. The CDR3 DNA sequence: TGTGCCAGCAGCCCACGGACAGGGCGGTACGAGCAGTACTTC. It codes for CASSPRTGRYEQYF.

The gene calls are TRBV5-1 and TRBJ2-5; D might be TRBD2 (6 bases). Trimming pared 0 bases from V and 3 bases from J, leaving 6 bases between. The germline V gene has CDR1 SGHRS and CDR2 YFSETQ. The CDR3 contains 13 residues. CDR3 loop: CASSLGLEETQYF. In DNA form, the CDR3 reads TGCGCCAGCAGCTTGGGACTAGAAGAGACCCAGTACTTC.

This clonotype was found many times. This chain uses TRBV5-1 with TRBJ2-6; D is unresolved. The V and J ends lost 4 bases and 4 bases respectively, with 12 bases between them. Germline V gives CDR1 SGHRS, CDR2 YFSETQ. The CDR3 is 15 residues long. This chain's CDR3 is CASSPRADGANVLTF. DNA for the CDR3: TGCGCCAGCAGCCCCCGGGCGGACGGGGCCAACGTCCTGACTTTC.

This clonotype was recorded only once. This chain links TRBV7-9 with TRBJ2-5; D may correspond to TRBD1 or TRBD2 (5 bases each). V was shortened by 5 bases and J by 3 bases, with 16 bases between the two germline ends. This CDR3 comprises 15 residues. Germline V lookup: CDR1 SEHNR, CDR2 FQNEAQ (reference sequence). The CDR3 sequence is CASSPGTVNKETQYF. The CDR3 region has the DNA TGTGCCAGCAGCCCGGGGACCGTCAACAAAGAGACCCAGTACTTC.

A remark on this clonotype: A read error may explain this, as a much larger clone is one base away. This rearrangement joins TRBV7-9 to TRBJ2-5; either TRBD1 or TRBD2 may fit D (6 bases each). From germline, CDR1 is SEHNR and CDR2 FQNEAQ (reference sequence). CDR3 length equals 15 residues. V lost 4 bases to trimming and J lost 7 bases, with 19 bases between them. Written as DNA, the CDR3 is TGTGCCAGCAGCTATCCCGGGGGCGGAATGGGGACCCAGTACTTC. Protein product: CASSYPGGGMGTQYF.

V and J are TRBV12-3 or TRBV12-4 and TRBJ1-1, with D maybe TRBD1 (5 bases). Trimming left V 3 bases short and J 4 bases short, with 21 bases between. This CDR3 comprises 17 residues. The CDR3 DNA sequence: TGTGCCAGCAGTTTCTATCTTGGGGAGGGGAGCGGCACTGAAGCTTTCTTT. Its protein product is CASSFYLGEGSGTEAFF.

The genes are TRBV11-2 and TRBJ2-6, with 9 bases that match TRBD1. CDR3 length: 18 amino acids. V lost 5 bases, J lost 0 bases, and 8 bases stayed unmatched. The V gene's germline CDR1 is SGHAT and CDR2 FQNNGV. CDR3 residues: CASSPWTGAYSGANVLTF. The CDR3 DNA reads as TGTGCCAGCAGCCCTTGGACAGGGGCCTACTCTGGGGCCAACGTCCTGACTTTC.

The chain couples TRBV7-2 to TRBJ2-4; the D call may be TRBD1 or TRBD2 (5 bases each). In germline, CDR1 is SGHTA, CDR2 FQGNSA. V was shortened by 1 base and J by 13 bases, with 23 bases between the two germline ends. The CDR3 loop spans 16 amino acids. CDR3 DNA sequence: TGTGCCAGCAGCTTAGGGGGGACCGAGTCCTCCCTCCAGCAGTACTTC. Protein: CASSLGGTESSLQQYF.

This chain connects TRBV7-9 to TRBJ1-1, with D maybe TRBD1 (5 bases). In germline, CDR1 is SEHNR, CDR2 FQNEAQ (reference sequence). The V end was cut by 7 bases, the J end by 3 bases, with 9 bases between. The CDR3 runs 12 residues. The chain's CDR3 is CASTQTDTEAFF. In nucleotides, the CDR3 is TGTGCCAGCACCCAGACAGACACTGAAGCTTTCTTT.